These 23 T cell receptor beta chains were sequenced from one sample in a study of beta chain features in type 1 diabetes. Study-level points and caveats: TCRB CDR3s from Type 1 diabetes patients were moderately but significantly shorter in all four CD4+ subsets.

These TCRs' antigens remain unknown. The authors reverse transcribed all of the isolated RNA, so sequencing captured expressed TCRB transcripts. Produced via immunoSEQ multiplex PCR; TCRdb's table is partial and in-frame only. This sample carries approximately 150,000 clones, less than 15% of them seen once, and the ten largest clones take 1.3%. The sequencing sample was made of central memory CD4+ T cells from blood. The origin of the receptors is a man between 18 and 29 years old with type 1 diabetes.

J is TRBJ2-5 and V is TRBV30, with 7 bases aligning to TRBD1. Looked up from germline, CDR1 is GTSNPN and CDR2 is SVGIG (reference sequence). V dropped 0 bases and J dropped 3; count of bases not matched to a gene: 4. This CDR3 contains 14 residues. In DNA, the CDR3 is TGTGCCTGGAGTGTTTTGACAGGGAAAGAGACCCAGTACTTC. Translated, it gives CAWSVLTGKETQYF.

This clone was counted between two and nine times. This chain uses TRBV19 with TRBJ2-3; 10 bases are a match to TRBD2. Germline-derived CDR1 and CDR2 are LNHDA and SQIVND (reference sequence). V was clipped by 9 bases and J by 2 bases; unmatched bases: 8. The CDR3 spans 15 residues. CDR3 DNA: TGTGCCAGCAAGCGGACTAGCGGTAACACAGATACGCAGTATTTT. Its protein is CASKRTSGNTDTQYF.

Many counts were recorded for this clone. This sequence joins TRBV11-2 and TRBJ2-1, with D possibly matching TRBD2 (5 bases). With 3 bases removed from V and 4 bases from J, the gap between germline ends came to 13 bases. Germline CDR1 reads SGHAT; CDR2 reads FQNNGV. CDR3 size: 15 residues. The CDR3 here is CASSLDGKWYNEQFF. The CDR3 DNA sequence: TGTGCCAGCAGCTTGGACGGGAAATGGTACAATGAGCAGTTCTTC.

The chain links TRBV18 to TRBJ2-1; no reliable D call. Germline V CDR1 and CDR2: KGHSH, LQKENI. V lost 1 base and J lost 1, with 2 bases in between. This CDR3 is built from 13 residues. In DNA form, the CDR3 reads TGTGCCAGCTCACCACAATCCTACAATGAGCAGTTCTTC. Residues: CASSPQSYNEQFF.

The table lists this clone with a few counts. The genes are TRBV19 and TRBJ1-4, with TRBD1 matching over 7 bases. There are 15 residues in the CDR3. The junction had 7 bases not matched to a gene; V was cut back by 5 bases and J by 4 bases. The germline CDR1 and CDR2 sequences are LNHDA and SQIVND (reference sequence). The CDR3 sequence is CASSSGTVVNEKLFF. In nucleotides, the CDR3 is TGTGCCAGTAGTTCGGGGACAGTGGTTAATGAAAAACTGTTTTTT.

In regard to this clone: Compared with germline, one end of the junction differs, possibly owing to a read error. V gene TRBV7-2 combines with J gene TRBJ2-7; perhaps TRBD2 as D (6 bases). CDR3 length equals 11 residues. In germline, CDR1 is SGHTA, CDR2 FQGNSA. The CDR3, as DNA: TGTGCCAGCAGCTTAAGGGACTCCCCGACGTTC. Amino acids: CASSLRDSPTF.

This clone was found a few times. V usage is TRBV7-2 and J usage is TRBJ2-3, with TRBD2 matching over 11 bases. This CDR3 is built from 16 residues. The germline V gene encodes CDR1 SGHTA and CDR2 FQGNSA. The trim removed 0 bases at V and 6 bases at J, leaving 5 bases unmatched. Here the CDR3 DNA reads TGTGCCAGCAGCTTAGCGGTAGCGGGGGGGCGCGATACGCAGTATTTT. Encoded protein: CASSLAVAGGRDTQYF.

This clone was seen at least ten times. The V call is TRBV18, the J call TRBJ2-1; 14 bases align to TRBD2. Trimming cost V 3 bases and J 6 bases; bases outside gene matches: 1. Germline CDR1 reads KGHSH; CDR2 reads LQKENI. The CDR3 has 15 residues. The CDR3 spells CASSPGLAGANEQFF. For the CDR3, the DNA is TGTGCCAGCTCACCGGGACTAGCGGGGGCCAATGAGCAGTTCTTC.

This clone was observed a handful of times. The chain has TRBV7-9 and TRBJ2-7, with D possibly being TRBD2 (6 bases). V lost 7 bases to trimming and J lost 6 bases, with 19 bases between them. Per germline, CDR1 SEHNR and CDR2 FQNEAQ (reference sequence). The CDR3 extends over 14 amino acids. Here the CDR3 reads CASTEGPGKVEQYF. As DNA, the CDR3 is TGTGCCAGCACGGAGGGACCAGGGAAGGTCGAGCAGTACTTC.

Turning to this clone: The sample holds other DNA sequences that translate to the same CDR3. As DNA, the CDR3 is TGTGCCAGCAGTTTAATCCAGGGAGGGAATTCACCCCTCCACTTT. Translated: CASSLIQGGNSPLHF. The V call is TRBV27, the J call TRBJ1-6; perhaps TRBD1 as D (5 bases). V lost 2 bases to trimming and J lost 7 bases, with 12 bases between them. Germline-derived CDR1 and CDR2 are MNHEY and SMNVEV (reference sequence). The CDR3 is made up of 15 amino acids.

In this sample, this clone turned up a few times. This rearrangement joins TRBV7-9 to TRBJ1-1; D unresolved. This CDR3 is built from 14 residues. Germline values: CDR1 SEHNR, CDR2 FQNEAQ (reference sequence). The V end was cut by 4 bases, the J end by 3 bases, with 12 bases between. Here the CDR3 reads CASSSFGPYTEAFF. CDR3 in DNA: TGTGCCAGCAGCTCATTTGGTCCGTACACTGAAGCTTTCTTT.

The gene calls are TRBV30 and TRBJ1-4; no clear D. Germline CDR1 and CDR2: GTSNPN and SVGIG (reference sequence). The CDR3 is 10 amino acids. Trimming left V 2 bases short and J 11 bases short, with 6 bases between. CDR3 in DNA: TGTGCCTGGAGTCAGGCTAAACTGTTTTTT. As protein: CAWSQAKLFF. Full variable domain (rest looked up from reference TRBV30 and TRBJ1-4): SQTIHQWPATLVQPVGSPLSLECTVEGTSNPNLYWYRQAAGRGLQLLFYSVGIGQISSEVPQNLSASRPQDRQFILSSKKLLLSDSGFYLCAWSQAKLFFGSGTQLSVL.

In its sample, this clone was seen a few times. The chain uses TRBV5-6 and TRBJ1-5; D remains unclear. Between the trimmed V and J ends, which lost 4 bases and 1 base, there was a span of 12 bases. Germline values: CDR1 SGHDT, CDR2 YYEEEE. This CDR3 has 15 residues. The CDR3 nucleotides are TGTGCCAGCAGCCTATTAGCCGTGAGCAATCAGCCCCAGCATTTT. Its protein product is CASSLLAVSNQPQHF.

This clone was found a few times. The same CDR3 can be traced to other DNA sequences in this sample. The chain joins TRBV5-1 to TRBJ1-5; D remains unclear. V was shortened by 0 bases and J by 3 bases, with 7 bases between the two germline ends. CDR3 length equals 14 residues. CDR1 SGHRS and CDR2 YFSETQ come from the germline V gene. CDR3: CASSLEGNNQPQHF. CDR3 DNA: TGCGCCAGCAGCTTGGAAGGGAACAATCAGCCCCAGCATTTT.

The chain recombines TRBV6-1 with TRBJ2-3; tentatively, D is TRBD2 (5 bases). Trimming removed 4 bases at V and 5 bases at J, with 13 bases between. The CDR3 length is 14 residues. CDR1 and CDR2 (germline): MNHNS, SASEGT. The CDR3: CASSAEGRRDTQYF. CDR3 nucleotide sequence: TGTGCCAGCAGTGCCGAGGGCCGTCGAGATACGCAGTATTTT.

This clone has a handful of counts. The rearrangement uses TRBV19 and TRBJ1-2; 10 nucleotides align to TRBD1. The V segment lost 9 bases and the J segment 4 bases; nucleotides outside the gene matches: 11. The CDR3 sequence is 15 residues long. Germline values: CDR1 LNHDA, CDR2 SQIVND (reference sequence). The CDR3 region has the DNA TGTGCCAGCAGCGACAGGGGGCTTTTCGGCTATGGCTACACCTTC. As protein: CASSDRGLFGYGYTF.

This clone was picked up a small number of times. The chain carries TRBV18 and TRBJ1-1; D is possibly TRBD1 (6 bases). The CDR3 is 16 amino acids. Trimming cost V 6 bases and J 0 bases, with 17 bases left between them. Germline loops: CDR1 KGHSH, CDR2 LQKENI. The CDR3 DNA follows: TGTGCCAGCTCTCCGCAGGGGAAGGTGGTGAACACTGAAGCTTTCTTT. Translation: CASSPQGKVVNTEAFF.

The V gene is TRBV29-1, the J gene TRBJ2-2; D remains ambiguous. V lost 3 bases and J 1 base, leaving 9 bases between the germline ends. The CDR3 loop spans 14 amino acids. The germline CDR1 and CDR2 sequences are SQVTM and ANQGSEA. In DNA form, the CDR3 reads TGCAGCGTTGATAAGGGCAAGAACACCGGGGAGCTGTTTTTT. Translating it yields CSVDKGKNTGELFF.

The chain recombines TRBV2 with TRBJ1-2; tentative D call: TRBD1 (5 bases). The V end lost 8 bases, the J end lost 8 bases, and 15 bases lay between the germline ends. The CDR3 runs 12 residues. Germline V gives CDR1 SNHLY, CDR2 FYNNEI. CDR3 amino acids: CASPQGPEGYTF. CDR3 nucleotides: TGTGCCAGCCCCCAGGGTCCGGAGGGCTACACCTTC.

The chain has TRBV7-2 and TRBJ2-1; 10 bases are shared with TRBD2. Trimming took 3 bases from V and 7 from J; bases not matched to a gene: 6. CDR1 is SGHTA and CDR2 is FQGNSA in the germline V gene. The CDR3 spans 15 residues. This CDR3 is CASSFRTSGLNEQFF. CDR3 DNA: TGTGCCAGCAGCTTTAGGACTAGCGGATTAAATGAGCAGTTCTTC. The variable domain in full, with the rest retrieved from reference TRBV7-2 and TRBJ2-1, is GAGVSQSPSNKVTEKGKDVELRCDPISGHTALYWYRQSLGQGLEFLIYFQGNSAPDKSGLPSDRFSAERTGGSVSTLTIQRTQQEDSAVYLCASSFRTSGLNEQFFGPGTRLTVL.

The V gene is TRBV9, the J gene TRBJ1-2; TRBD1 is a possible D gene (5 bases). Germline V gene sequence: CDR1 SGDLS, CDR2 YYNGEE. Trimming removed 0 bases from V and 7 bases from J, with 10 bases in between. The CDR3 is 13 amino acids. Written as DNA, the CDR3 is TGTGCCAGCAGCGTAGACTTAAGGGGTGGCTACACCTTC. Translating gives CASSVDLRGGYTF.

This clone has only one observation. The chain combines TRBV18 with TRBJ2-5; 9 positions match TRBD2. The J segment lost 1 base and the V segment lost 6 bases, leaving 9 bases of the junction unmatched. CDR1 is KGHSH and CDR2 is LQKENI in the germline V gene. The CDR3 totals 16 residues. The chain's CDR3 is CASSSKRGDLQETQYF. CDR3 in DNA: TGTGCCAGCTCGTCGAAGCGGGGGGACCTCCAAGAGACCCAGTACTTC. Looking up the rest from reference TRBV18 and TRBJ2-5 gives the full variable domain: NAGVMQNPRHLVRRRGQEARLRCSPMKGHSHVYWYRQLPEEGLKFMVYLQKENIIDESGMPKERFSAEFPKEGPSILRIQQVVRGDSAAYFCASSSKRGDLQETQYFGPGTRLLVL.

V gene TRBV10-3 combines with J gene TRBJ1-1, with D uncertain. The CDR3 has 14 amino acids. V dropped 3 bases and J dropped 1 base, with 9 bases sitting between them. CDR1 is ENHRY, CDR2 SYGVKD, per germline. The CDR3 spells CAISETDENTEAFF. As DNA, the CDR3 is TGTGCCATCAGTGAAACGGACGAGAACACTGAAGCTTTCTTT.